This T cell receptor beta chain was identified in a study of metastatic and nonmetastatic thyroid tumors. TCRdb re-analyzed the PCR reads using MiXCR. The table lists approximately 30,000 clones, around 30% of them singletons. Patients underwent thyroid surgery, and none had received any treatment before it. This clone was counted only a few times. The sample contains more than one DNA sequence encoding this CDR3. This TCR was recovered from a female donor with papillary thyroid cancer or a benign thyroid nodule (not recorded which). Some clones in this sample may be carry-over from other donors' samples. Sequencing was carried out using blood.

The CDR3 sequence: CATSGWSNEQFF. CDR3 DNA sequence: TGTGCCACCAGTGGTTGGTCCAATGAGCAGTTCTTC. The chain is built from TRBV24-1 and TRBJ2-1, with D hard to call. The CDR3 consists of 12 residues. V dropped 5 bases and J dropped 6 bases, with 7 bases sitting between them. Germline V lookup: CDR1 KGHDR, CDR2 SFDVKD.